The 19 T cell receptor beta chains presented below share a single source sample, sequenced in a study of T cells in localized non-small cell lung cancer. Clones were sequenced by immunoSEQ multiplex PCR, and TCRdb holds only the in-frame ones, with some missing. This sample yields fewer than 75,000 clones, of which 84% are seen a single time; 1.3% belongs to the top ten. Sequenced here: peripheral blood, sampled before any cancer treatment. These TCRs come from a female donor older than 55 with stage I lung adenocarcinoma.

A word on this clone: Other DNA variants within this sample encode the same CDR3. The chain carries TRBV11-2 and TRBJ2-1, with 8 nucleotides matching TRBD2. Looked up from germline, CDR1 is SGHAT and CDR2 is FQNNGV. With 5 bases clipped from V and 2 bases from J, the junction kept 2 bases outside the gene matches. The CDR3 loop spans 14 amino acids. The CDR3 here is CASSPGLAYNEQFF. CDR3 in DNA: TGTGCCAGCAGCCCGGGACTAGCCTACAATGAGCAGTTCTTC.

This chain connects TRBV28 to TRBJ2-1; 9 nucleotides match TRBD2. V dropped 11 bases and J dropped 0; count of bases not matched to a gene: 5. Germline CDR1 and CDR2: MDHEN and SYDVKM. This CDR3 is built from 14 residues. Written as DNA, the CDR3 is TGTGCCGTCCGACTAGCGGACTCCTACAATGAGCAGTTCTTC. It specifies CAVRLADSYNEQFF.

This rearrangement joins TRBV14 to TRBJ2-3; 8 bases match TRBD2. Germline V CDR1 and CDR2: SGHDN, FVKESK. The CDR3 contains 15 residues. The V segment lost 5 bases and the J segment 6 bases; nucleotides outside the gene matches: 10. The CDR3 DNA reads TGTGCCAGCAGCGGGACTAGTAAGCTTTGGGATACGCAGTATTTT. It yields the protein CASSGTSKLWDTQYF.

The chain is built from TRBV2 and TRBJ2-1, with TRBD2 matching 15 bases. The CDR3 runs 14 residues. V lost 7 bases, J lost 9 bases, and 4 bases stayed unmatched. In germline, CDR1 is SNHLY, CDR2 FYNNEI. The CDR3 here is CASTGLAGGSEQFF. In DNA, the CDR3 is TGTGCCAGCACTGGACTAGCGGGAGGGAGTGAGCAGTTCTTC.

The chain couples TRBV5-4 to TRBJ2-5, with a weak D call TRBD1 (5 bases). The V end was cut by 4 bases, the J end by 4 bases, with 14 bases between. Germline V lookup: CDR1 SGHNT, CDR2 YYREEE (reference sequence). The CDR3 is 14 amino acids. Written as DNA, the CDR3 is TGTGCCAGCAGCCCGCAGGGTTTCGGAGAGACCCAGTACTTC. As protein: CASSPQGFGETQYF.

The rearrangement links TRBV6-1 to TRBJ1-4; tentatively, D is TRBD1 (6 bases). Germline lookup yields CDR1 MNHNS and CDR2 SASEGT. CDR3 length equals 15 residues. The V end lost 6 bases, the J end lost 5 bases, and 16 bases lay between the germline ends. The CDR3 nucleotides read TGTGCCAGCAGGAGGAGGGGGTGGCAAAATGAAAAACTGTTTTTT. Its protein product is CASRRRGWQNEKLFF.

The rearrangement links TRBV15 to TRBJ2-2; 7 positions match TRBD2. CDR1 and CDR2 from the germline V gene are LNHNV and YYDKDF (reference sequence). This CDR3 spans 14 amino acids. The J segment lost 5 bases and the V segment lost 8 bases, leaving 8 bases of the junction unmatched. CDR3 region: CATRAGVTTGELFF. The DNA for the CDR3 is TGTGCCACCCGTGCGGGAGTTACGACCGGGGAGCTGTTTTTT.

The V and J genes are TRBV11-1 and TRBJ2-7; 12 bases line up with TRBD2. The CDR3 is 15 amino acids. Germline CDR1 SGHAT, CDR2 FQDESV (reference sequence). J gave up 4 bases and V 3 bases, and 4 bases lay outside the gene matches. The CDR3 here is CASSLFTSGGYEQYF. CDR3 in DNA: TGTGCCAGCAGCTTGTTCACTAGCGGGGGGTACGAGCAGTACTTC.

The chain uses TRBV5-6 and TRBJ1-2; unclear D gene. Germline loops: CDR1 SGHDT, CDR2 YYEEEE. Deletions cut 4 bases from V and 6 bases from J, with 13 bases between. The CDR3 runs to 13 residues. The chain's CDR3 is CASSRTMRNGYTF. CDR3 sequence (DNA): TGTGCCAGCAGCCGGACCATGAGGAATGGCTACACCTTC.

The chain has TRBV28 and TRBJ1-2; D ambiguous. The CDR3 has 16 amino acids. Germline CDR1 reads MDHEN; CDR2 reads SYDVKM. The ends were cut back, 6 bases at V and 7 bases at J, with 24 bases in the middle. CDR3: CASRLSLGATISGYTF. As DNA, the CDR3 is TGTGCCAGCAGGCTATCGTTAGGAGCCACTATCTCTGGCTACACCTTC.

This chain links TRBV28 with TRBJ1-3; 9 bases are a match to TRBD1. The germline CDR1 and CDR2 sequences are MDHEN and SYDVKM. With 4 bases clipped from V and 2 bases from J, the junction kept 6 bases outside the gene matches. The CDR3 sequence is 16 residues long. CDR3 DNA sequence: TGTGCCAGCAGTTCCCGACAGGGGGGGCCTGGAAACACCATATATTTT. Translating gives CASSSRQGGPGNTIYF.

The genes are TRBV5-1 and TRBJ1-2; D unresolved. Germline V CDR1 and CDR2: SGHRS, YFSETQ. Trimming cost V 6 bases and J 0 bases, with 15 bases left between them. CDR3 size: 15 residues. The CDR3 protein is CASNPGRGANYGYTF. DNA for the CDR3: TGCGCCAGCAACCCCGGACGTGGTGCTAACTATGGCTACACCTTC.

This sequence joins TRBV5-6 and TRBJ1-1, with D perhaps TRBD1 (6 bases). Germline V gene sequence: CDR1 SGHDT, CDR2 YYEEEE. The CDR3 is 14 amino acids. The V end was cut by 3 bases, the J end by 5 bases, with 14 bases between. CDR3 protein: CASSWSTGLTEAFF. The CDR3 nucleotides read TGTGCCAGCAGCTGGAGCACAGGGTTGACTGAAGCTTTCTTT. Full variable domain (rest looked up from reference TRBV5-6 and TRBJ1-1): DAGVTQSPTHLIKTRGQQVTLRCSPKSGHDTVSWYQQALGQGPQFIFQYYEEEERQRGNFPDRFSGHQFPNYSSELNVNALLLGDSALYLCASSWSTGLTEAFFGQGTRLTVV.

This sequence joins TRBV25-1 and TRBJ1-6, with D maybe TRBD1 (6 bases). Germline V gives CDR1 MGHDK, CDR2 SYGVNS. V was cut by 0 bases and J by 7 bases, with 10 bases left in between. The CDR3 totals 15 residues. The CDR3 protein is CASSEYRGKNSPLHF. DNA of the CDR3: TGTGCCAGCAGTGAATATAGGGGGAAGAATTCACCCCTCCACTTT.

This chain connects TRBV6-5 to TRBJ2-5; 9 bases fit TRBD2. The J call may be faulty, since TRBJ2-7 better matches the DNA end. Germline assignment: CDR1 MNHEY and CDR2 SVGAGI. This CDR3 contains 15 residues. In nucleotides, the CDR3 is TGTGCCAGCTTAAGAGGGCGGGGGGGGACCTACGAGCAGTACTTC. Protein sequence: CASLRGRGGTYEQYF.

CDR3 sequence (DNA): TGTGCCAGCAGCCAAATTAAGGGGCGAGGGGCCAACGTCCTGACTTTC. As protein: CASSQIKGRGANVLTF. The chain has TRBV4-2 and TRBJ2-6, with D perhaps matching TRBD1 (5 bases). Germline lookup yields CDR1 LGHNA and CDR2 YNFKEQ. The germline V and J ends were trimmed by 2 bases and 4 bases, with 12 bases remaining between them. The CDR3 consists of 16 residues.

The table lists this clone with a few counts. The chain carries TRBV7-8 and TRBJ1-2; no definite D call. V lost 1 base and J 3 bases, leaving 12 bases between the germline ends. CDR3 size: 15 residues. The V gene's germline CDR1 is SGHVS and CDR2 FQNEAQ. CDR3 coding DNA: TGTGCCAGCAGCTTAGTCGGCAGGTCGCACTATGGCTACACCTTC. This sequence encodes CASSLVGRSHYGYTF. The full variable domain, in which reference TRBV7-8 and TRBJ1-2 provide the parts outside the CDR3, is GAGVSQSPRYKVAKRGQDVALRCDPISGHVSLFWYQQALGQGPEFLTYFQNEAQLDKSGLPSDRFFAERPEGSVSTLKIQRTQQEDSAVYLCASSLVGRSHYGYTFGSGTRLTVV.

This clone was detected only once. The chain is built from TRBV7-9 and TRBJ2-2; D gene uncertain. V gave up 5 bases and J gave up 0 bases, with 10 bases separating them. The CDR3 contains 15 residues. The germline gives CDR1 SEHNR, CDR2 FQNEAQ (reference sequence). The DNA of the CDR3 is TGTGCCAGCAGCCGGGCAGGAGCGAACACCGGGGAGCTGTTTTTT. Residues: CASSRAGANTGELFF. Based on the CDR3 plus reference TRBV7-9 and TRBJ2-2, the full variable domain is DTGVSQNPRHKITKRGQNVTFRCDPISEHNRLYWYRQTLGQGPEFLTYFQNEAQLEKSRLLSDRFSAERPKGSFSTLEIQRTEQGDSAMYLCASSRAGANTGELFFGEGSRLTVL.

The CDR3 protein is CAIEGGNLQETQYF. The CDR3 region has the DNA TGTGCCATCGAGGGAGGGAATTTACAAGAGACCCAGTACTTC. The chain has TRBV7-9 and TRBJ2-5, with 7 bases identical to TRBD2. Trimming took 10 bases from V and 2 from J; bases not matched to a gene: 10. Germline V lookup: CDR1 SEHNR, CDR2 FQNEAQ (reference sequence). The CDR3 has 14 residues.